Detailed here is one T cell receptor (beta chain). Its antigen is as yet unknown. Germline CDR1 and CDR2: SEHNR and FQNEAQ (reference sequence). There are 15 residues in the CDR3. V lost 5 bases and J 6 bases, leaving 20 bases between the germline ends. The genomic DNA of each subset was split evenly across several immunoSEQ plates. Each PCR replicate from the sorted subsets contained 150 to 200 ng DNA, which is 25,000 to 30,000 T cell genomes. Data came from immunoSEQ multiplex PCR; TCRdb stores just in-frame clones and leaves some out. The data hold over 2,000,000 clones, with approximately 92% observed a single time. This record belongs to a study of shared clonotypes between healthy human individuals. Only CD45RO-negative cells positively selected for CCR7 counted as naive CD8 cells, so terminally differentiated effector memory CD45RA+ cells were excluded. Donors were healthy HIV-negative adults without recent acute infections or vaccinations.

Study outcomes and limitations: The study generally estimated greater richness for naive than memory subsets.

What was sequenced was naive CD8+ T cells from PBMCs. This receptor was identified in a man between 18 and 29 years old in good health. Some clones in this sample may be carry-over from other donors' samples. This chain joins TRBV7-9 and TRBJ2-7, with D uncertain. In DNA form, the CDR3 reads TGTGCCAGCAGCCCGCAGTTTGGCAGGCCCCCCGAGCAGTACTTC. This gives the protein CASSPQFGRPPEQYF.